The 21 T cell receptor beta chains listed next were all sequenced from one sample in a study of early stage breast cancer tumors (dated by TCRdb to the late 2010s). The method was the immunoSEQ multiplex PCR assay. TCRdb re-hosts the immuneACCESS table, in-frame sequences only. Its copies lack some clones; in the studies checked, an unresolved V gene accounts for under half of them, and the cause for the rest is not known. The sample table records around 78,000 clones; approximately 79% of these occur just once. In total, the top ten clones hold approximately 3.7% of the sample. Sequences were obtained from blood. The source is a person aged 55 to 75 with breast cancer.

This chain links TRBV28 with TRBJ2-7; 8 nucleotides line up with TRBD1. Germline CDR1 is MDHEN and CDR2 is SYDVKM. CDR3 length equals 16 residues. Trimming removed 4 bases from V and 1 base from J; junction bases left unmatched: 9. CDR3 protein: CASSSPTGTGSYEQYF. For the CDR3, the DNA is TGTGCCAGCAGTTCCCCAACCGGGACAGGATCCTACGAGCAGTACTTC.

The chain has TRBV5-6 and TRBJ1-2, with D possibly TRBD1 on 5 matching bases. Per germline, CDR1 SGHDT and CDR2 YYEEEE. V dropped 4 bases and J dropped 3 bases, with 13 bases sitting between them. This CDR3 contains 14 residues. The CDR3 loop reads CASSPGTADYGYTF. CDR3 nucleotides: TGTGCCAGCAGCCCCGGGACGGCGGACTATGGCTACACCTTC.

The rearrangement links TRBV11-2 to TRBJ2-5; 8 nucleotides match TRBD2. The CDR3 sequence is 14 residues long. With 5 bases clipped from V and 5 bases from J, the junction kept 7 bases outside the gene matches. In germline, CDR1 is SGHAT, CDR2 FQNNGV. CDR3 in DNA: TGTGCCAGCAGCGTCGCGGGGGGCGGGGAGACCCAGTACTTC. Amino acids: CASSVAGGGETQYF.

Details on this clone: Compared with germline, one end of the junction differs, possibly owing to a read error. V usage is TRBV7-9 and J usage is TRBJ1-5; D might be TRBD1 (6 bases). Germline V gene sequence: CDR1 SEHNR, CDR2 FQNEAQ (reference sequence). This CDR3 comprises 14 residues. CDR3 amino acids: CASSLTGTNRPQHF. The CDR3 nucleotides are TGTGCCAGCAGCCTGACAGGAACTAATCGGCCCCAGCATTTT.

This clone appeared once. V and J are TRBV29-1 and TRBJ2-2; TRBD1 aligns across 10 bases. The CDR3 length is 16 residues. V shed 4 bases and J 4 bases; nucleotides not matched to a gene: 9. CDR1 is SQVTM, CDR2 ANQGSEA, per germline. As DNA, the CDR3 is TGCAGCGTTGCTCGGACAGGGGGAGTAGGCACCGGGGAGCTGTTTTTT. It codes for CSVARTGGVGTGELFF.

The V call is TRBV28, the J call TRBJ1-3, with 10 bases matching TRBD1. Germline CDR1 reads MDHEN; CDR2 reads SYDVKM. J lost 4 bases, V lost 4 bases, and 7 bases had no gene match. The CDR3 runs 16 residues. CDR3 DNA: TGTGCCAGCAGTTCCCCCGGGACAGGGGCCGGAAACACCATATATTTT. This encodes CASSSPGTGAGNTIYF.

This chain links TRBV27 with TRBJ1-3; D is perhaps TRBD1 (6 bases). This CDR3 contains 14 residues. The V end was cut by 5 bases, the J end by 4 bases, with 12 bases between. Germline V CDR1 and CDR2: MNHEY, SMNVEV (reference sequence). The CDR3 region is CASSTGYSGNTIYF. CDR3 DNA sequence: TGTGCCAGCAGTACAGGGTATTCAGGAAACACCATATATTTT.

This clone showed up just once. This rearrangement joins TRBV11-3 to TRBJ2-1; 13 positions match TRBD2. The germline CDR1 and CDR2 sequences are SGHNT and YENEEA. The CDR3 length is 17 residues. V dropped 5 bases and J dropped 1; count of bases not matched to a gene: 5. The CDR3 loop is CASSRTSGSGSYNEQFF. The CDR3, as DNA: TGTGCCAGCAGCCGGACTAGCGGGAGCGGGTCCTACAATGAGCAGTTCTTC.

CDR3 protein: CASSVLQGGETQYF. CDR3 bases: TGTGCCAGCAGCGTACTACAGGGGGGAGAGACCCAGTACTTC. The rearrangement uses TRBV9 and TRBJ2-5; 8 positions agree with TRBD1. V lost 1 base and J lost 4; bases outside the gene matches: 3. Germline loops: CDR1 SGDLS, CDR2 YYNGEE. The CDR3 length is 14 residues.

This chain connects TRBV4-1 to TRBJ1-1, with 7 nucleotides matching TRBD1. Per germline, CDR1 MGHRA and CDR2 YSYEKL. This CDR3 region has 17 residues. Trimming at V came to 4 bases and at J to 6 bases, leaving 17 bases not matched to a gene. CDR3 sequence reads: CASSLGRLVGTDPEAFF. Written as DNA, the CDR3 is TGCGCCAGCAGCCTCGGCAGGCTTGTGGGGACAGACCCTGAAGCTTTCTTT.

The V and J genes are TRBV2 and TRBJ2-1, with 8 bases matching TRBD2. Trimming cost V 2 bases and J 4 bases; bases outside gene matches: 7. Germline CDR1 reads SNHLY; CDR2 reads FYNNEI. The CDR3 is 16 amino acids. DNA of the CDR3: TGTGCCAGCAGTGAACAACTAGCGGTTACTTACAATGAGCAGTTCTTC. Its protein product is CASSEQLAVTYNEQFF.

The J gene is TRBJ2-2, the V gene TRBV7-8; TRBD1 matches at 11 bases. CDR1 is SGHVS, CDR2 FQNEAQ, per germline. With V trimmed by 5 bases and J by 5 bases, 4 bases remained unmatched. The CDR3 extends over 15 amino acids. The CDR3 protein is CASSQGQGGTGELFF. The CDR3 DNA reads TGTGCCAGCAGCCAGGGACAGGGGGGAACCGGGGAGCTGTTTTTT. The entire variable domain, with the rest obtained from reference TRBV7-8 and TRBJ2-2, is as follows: GAGVSQSPRYKVAKRGQDVALRCDPISGHVSLFWYQQALGQGPEFLTYFQNEAQLDKSGLPSDRFFAERPEGSVSTLKIQRTQQEDSAVYLCASSQGQGGTGELFFGEGSRLTVL.

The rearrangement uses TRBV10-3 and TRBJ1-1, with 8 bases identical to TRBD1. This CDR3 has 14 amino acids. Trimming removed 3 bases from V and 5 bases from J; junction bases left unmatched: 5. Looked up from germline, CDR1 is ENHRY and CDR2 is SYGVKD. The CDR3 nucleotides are TGTGCCATCAGTGAAGGACAGGGAGGGACTGAAGCTTTCTTT. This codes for CAISEGQGGTEAFF.

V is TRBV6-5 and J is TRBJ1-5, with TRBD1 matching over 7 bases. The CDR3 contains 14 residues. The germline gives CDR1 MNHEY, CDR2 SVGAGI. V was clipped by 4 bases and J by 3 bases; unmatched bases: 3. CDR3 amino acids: CASSFRGNNQPQHF. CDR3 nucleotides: TGTGCCAGCAGTTTCAGGGGGAACAATCAGCCCCAGCATTTT.

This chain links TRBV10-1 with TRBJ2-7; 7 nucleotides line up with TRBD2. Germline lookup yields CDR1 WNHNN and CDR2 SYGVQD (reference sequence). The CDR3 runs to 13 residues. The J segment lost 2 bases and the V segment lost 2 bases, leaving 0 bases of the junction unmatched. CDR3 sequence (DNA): TGCGCCAGCAGTGAGGCGGGAGCCTACGAGCAGTACTTC. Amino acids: CASSEAGAYEQYF.

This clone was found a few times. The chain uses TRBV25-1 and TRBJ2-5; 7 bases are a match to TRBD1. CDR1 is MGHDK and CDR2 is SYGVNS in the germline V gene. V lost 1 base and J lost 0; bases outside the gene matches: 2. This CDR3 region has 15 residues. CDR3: CASSESGQHQETQYF. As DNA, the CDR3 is TGTGCCAGCAGTGAATCGGGACAGCACCAAGAGACCCAGTACTTC.

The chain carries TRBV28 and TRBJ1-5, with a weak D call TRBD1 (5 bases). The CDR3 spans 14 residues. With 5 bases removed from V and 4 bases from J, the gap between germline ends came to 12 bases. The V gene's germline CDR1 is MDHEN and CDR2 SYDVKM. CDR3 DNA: TGTGCCAGCAGTCCCCAGGGAGTAAATCAGCCCCAGCATTTT. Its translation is CASSPQGVNQPQHF.

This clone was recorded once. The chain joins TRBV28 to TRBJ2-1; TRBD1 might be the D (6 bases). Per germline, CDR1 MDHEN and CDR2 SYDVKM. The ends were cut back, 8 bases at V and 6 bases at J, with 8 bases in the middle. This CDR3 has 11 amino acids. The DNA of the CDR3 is TGTGCCAGCCGGACAGTCAATGAGCAGTTCTTC. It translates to CASRTVNEQFF.

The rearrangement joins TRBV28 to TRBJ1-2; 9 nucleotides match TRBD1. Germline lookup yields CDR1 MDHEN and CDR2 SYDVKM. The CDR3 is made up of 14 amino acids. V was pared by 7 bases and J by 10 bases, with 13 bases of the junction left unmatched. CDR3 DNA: TGTGCCAGCACTAATACTGGACAGGGGATATACTACACCTTC. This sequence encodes CASTNTGQGIYYTF.

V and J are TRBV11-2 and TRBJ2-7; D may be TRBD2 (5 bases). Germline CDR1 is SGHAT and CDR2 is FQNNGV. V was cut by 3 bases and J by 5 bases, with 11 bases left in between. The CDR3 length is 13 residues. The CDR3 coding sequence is TGTGCCAGCAGCTTCTCCGTCGGGGACGAGCAGTACTTC. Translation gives CASSFSVGDEQYF.

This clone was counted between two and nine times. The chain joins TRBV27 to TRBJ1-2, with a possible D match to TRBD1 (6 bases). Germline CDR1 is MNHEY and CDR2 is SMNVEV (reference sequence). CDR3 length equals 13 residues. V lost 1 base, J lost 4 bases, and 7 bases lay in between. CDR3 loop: CASSLLTGYGYTF. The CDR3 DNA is TGTGCCAGCAGTTTATTGACAGGCTATGGCTACACCTTC.